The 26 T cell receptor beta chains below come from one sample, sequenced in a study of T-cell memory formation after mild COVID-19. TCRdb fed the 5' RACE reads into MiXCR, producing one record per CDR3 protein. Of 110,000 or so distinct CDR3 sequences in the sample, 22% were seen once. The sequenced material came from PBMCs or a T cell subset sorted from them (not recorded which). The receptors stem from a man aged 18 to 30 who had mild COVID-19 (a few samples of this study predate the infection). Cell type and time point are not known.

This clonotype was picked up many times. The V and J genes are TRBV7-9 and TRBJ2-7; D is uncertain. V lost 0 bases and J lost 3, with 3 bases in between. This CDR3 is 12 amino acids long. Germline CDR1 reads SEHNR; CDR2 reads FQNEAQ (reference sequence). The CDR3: CASSLAVYEQYF. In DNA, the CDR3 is TGTGCCAGCAGCTTAGCCGTCTACGAGCAGTACTTC.

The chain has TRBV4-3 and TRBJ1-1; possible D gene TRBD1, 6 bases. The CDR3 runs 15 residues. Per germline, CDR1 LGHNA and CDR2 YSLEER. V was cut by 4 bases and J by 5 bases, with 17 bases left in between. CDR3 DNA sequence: TGCGCCAGCAGCCCCGTTGCCAGGGGTGAAACTGAAGCTTTCTTT. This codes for CASSPVARGETEAFF.

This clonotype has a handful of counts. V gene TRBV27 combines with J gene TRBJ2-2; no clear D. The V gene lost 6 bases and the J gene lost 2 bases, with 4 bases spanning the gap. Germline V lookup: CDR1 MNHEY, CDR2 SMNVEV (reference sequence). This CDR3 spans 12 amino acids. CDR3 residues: CASRHNTGELFF. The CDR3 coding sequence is TGTGCCAGCAGACATAACACCGGGGAGCTGTTTTTT.

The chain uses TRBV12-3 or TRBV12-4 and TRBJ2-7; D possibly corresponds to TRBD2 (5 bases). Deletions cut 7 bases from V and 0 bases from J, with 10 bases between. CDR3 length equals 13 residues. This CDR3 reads CASTPAGSYEQYF. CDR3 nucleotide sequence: TGTGCCAGCACCCCGGCGGGCTCCTACGAGCAGTACTTC.

The CDR3 sequence is CASTERGVYGYTF. CDR3 DNA sequence: TGTGCCAGCACGGAAAGAGGTGTCTATGGCTACACCTTC. V gene TRBV6-2 or TRBV6-3 combines with J gene TRBJ1-2; D is unresolved. Germline V gives CDR1 MNHEY, CDR2 SVGEGT. The CDR3 length is 13 residues. V was clipped by 7 bases and J by 4 bases, with 13 bases between them.

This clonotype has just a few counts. DNA of the CDR3: TGTGCCAGCAGTTACCCGGGCAGAACCTACAATGAGCAGTTCTTC. Translating gives CASSYPGRTYNEQFF. The gene calls are TRBV6-2 or TRBV6-3 and TRBJ2-1; D unresolved. CDR3 length equals 15 residues. CDR1 and CDR2 from the germline V gene are MNHEY and SVGEGT. V dropped 2 bases and J dropped 2 bases, with 10 bases sitting between them.

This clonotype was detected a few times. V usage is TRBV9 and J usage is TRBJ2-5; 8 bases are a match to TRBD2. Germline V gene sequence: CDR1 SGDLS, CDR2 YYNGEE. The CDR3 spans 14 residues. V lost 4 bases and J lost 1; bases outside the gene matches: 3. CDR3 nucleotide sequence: TGTGCCAGCAGCCCAGCGGGGGTCCAAGAGACCCAGTACTTC. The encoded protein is CASSPAGVQETQYF. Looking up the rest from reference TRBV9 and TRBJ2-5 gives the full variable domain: DSGVTQTPKHLITATGQRVTLRCSPRSGDLSVYWYQQSLDQGLQFLIQYYNGEERAKGNILERFSAQQFPDLHSELNLSSLELGDSALYFCASSPAGVQETQYFGPGTRLLVL.

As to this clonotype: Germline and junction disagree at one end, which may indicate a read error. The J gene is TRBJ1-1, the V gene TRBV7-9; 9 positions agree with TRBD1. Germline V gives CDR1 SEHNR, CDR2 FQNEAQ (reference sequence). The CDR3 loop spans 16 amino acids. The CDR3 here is CASSLRDRALNTEAFF. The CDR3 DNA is TGTGCCAGCAGCTTACGGGACAGGGCATTGAACACTGAAGCTTTTTTT.

The CDR3 here is CASSLRESSYNEQFF. The CDR3 nucleotides are TGTGCCAGCAGTTTACGGGAGAGCTCCTACAATGAGCAGTTCTTC. The chain recombines TRBV12-3 or TRBV12-4 with TRBJ2-1; tentatively, D is TRBD2 (6 bases). The CDR3 sequence is 15 residues long. V dropped 2 bases and J dropped 0 bases, with 8 bases sitting between them.

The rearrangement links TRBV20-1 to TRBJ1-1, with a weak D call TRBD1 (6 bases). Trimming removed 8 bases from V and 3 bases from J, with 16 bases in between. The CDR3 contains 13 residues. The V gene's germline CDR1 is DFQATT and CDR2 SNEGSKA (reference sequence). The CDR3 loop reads CSQNVRGYTEAFF. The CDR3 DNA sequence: TGCAGTCAAAATGTCAGGGGATACACTGAAGCTTTCTTT.

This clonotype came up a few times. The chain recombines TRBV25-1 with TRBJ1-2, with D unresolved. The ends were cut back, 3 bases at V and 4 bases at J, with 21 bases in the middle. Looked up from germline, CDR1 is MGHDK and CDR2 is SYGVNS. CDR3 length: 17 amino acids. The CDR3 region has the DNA TGTGCCAGCAGTGATACGAACCAACAGTCTCTACCCTATGGCTACACCTTC. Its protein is CASSDTNQQSLPYGYTF.

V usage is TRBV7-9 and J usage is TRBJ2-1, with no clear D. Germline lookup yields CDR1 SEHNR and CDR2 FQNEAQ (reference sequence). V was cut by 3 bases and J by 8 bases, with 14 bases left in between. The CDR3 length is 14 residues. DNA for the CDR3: TGTGCCAGCAGCTTGTCCTCGATGATCGATGAGCAGTTCTTC. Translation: CASSLSSMIDEQFF.

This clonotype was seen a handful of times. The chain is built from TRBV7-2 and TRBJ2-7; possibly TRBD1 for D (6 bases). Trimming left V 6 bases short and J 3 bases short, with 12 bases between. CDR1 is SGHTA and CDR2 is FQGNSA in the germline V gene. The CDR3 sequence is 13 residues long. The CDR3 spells CASSPTGIYEQYF. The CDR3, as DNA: TGTGCCAGCAGTCCAACAGGGATCTACGAGCAGTACTTC.

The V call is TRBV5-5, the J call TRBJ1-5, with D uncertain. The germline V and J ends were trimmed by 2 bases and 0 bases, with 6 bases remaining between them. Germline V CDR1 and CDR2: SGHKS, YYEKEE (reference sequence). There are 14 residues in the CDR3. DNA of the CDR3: TGTGCCAGCAGCTTTTTCGATAGCAATCAGCCCCAGCATTTT. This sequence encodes CASSFFDSNQPQHF.

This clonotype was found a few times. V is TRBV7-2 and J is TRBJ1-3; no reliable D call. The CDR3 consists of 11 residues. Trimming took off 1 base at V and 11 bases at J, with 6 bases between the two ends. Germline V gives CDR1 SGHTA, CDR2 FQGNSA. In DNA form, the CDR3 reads TGTGCCAGCAGCTTAGGAGGTGCCATATATTTT. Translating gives CASSLGGAIYF.

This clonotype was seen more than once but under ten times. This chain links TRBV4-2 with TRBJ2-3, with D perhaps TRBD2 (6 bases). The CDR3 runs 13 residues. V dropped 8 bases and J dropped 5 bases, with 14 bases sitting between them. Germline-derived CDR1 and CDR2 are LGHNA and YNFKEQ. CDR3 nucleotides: TGTGCCAGCCGGGGGAAACTAAGAGATACGCAGTATTTT. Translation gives CASRGKLRDTQYF.

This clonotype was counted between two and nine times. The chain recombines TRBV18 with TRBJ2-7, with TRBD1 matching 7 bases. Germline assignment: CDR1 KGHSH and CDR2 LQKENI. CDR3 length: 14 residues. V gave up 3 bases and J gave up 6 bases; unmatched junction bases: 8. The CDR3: CASSPRDRRSEQYV. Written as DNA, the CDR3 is TGTGCCAGCTCACCCCGGGACAGAAGGTCCGAGCAGTACGTC.

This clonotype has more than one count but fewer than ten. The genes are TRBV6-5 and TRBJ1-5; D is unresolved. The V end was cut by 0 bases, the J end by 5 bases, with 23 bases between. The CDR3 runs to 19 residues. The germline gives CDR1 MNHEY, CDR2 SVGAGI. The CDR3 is CASSYSIRVSQVSDQPQHF. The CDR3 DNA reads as TGTGCCAGCAGTTACTCGATCCGGGTCTCCCAGGTCAGCGATCAGCCCCAGCATTTT.

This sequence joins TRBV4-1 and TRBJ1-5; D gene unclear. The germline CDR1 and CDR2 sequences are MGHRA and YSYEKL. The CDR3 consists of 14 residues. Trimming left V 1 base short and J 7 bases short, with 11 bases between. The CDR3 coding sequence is TGCGCCAGCAGCCAAGTTGCCGGTGGACAGCCCCAGCATTTT. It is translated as CASSQVAGGQPQHF.

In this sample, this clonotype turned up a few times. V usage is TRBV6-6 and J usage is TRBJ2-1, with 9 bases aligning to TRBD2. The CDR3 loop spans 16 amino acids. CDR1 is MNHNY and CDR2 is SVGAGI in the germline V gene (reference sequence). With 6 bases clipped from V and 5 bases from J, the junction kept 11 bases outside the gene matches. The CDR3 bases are TGTGCCAGCAGGAGACTCCTAGCGGGGAAAGACAATGAGCAGTTCTTC. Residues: CASRRLLAGKDNEQFF.

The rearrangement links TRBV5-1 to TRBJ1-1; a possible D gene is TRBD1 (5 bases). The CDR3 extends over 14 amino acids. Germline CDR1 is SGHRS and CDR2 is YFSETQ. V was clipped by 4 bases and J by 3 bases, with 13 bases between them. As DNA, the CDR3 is TGCGCCAGCAGCCTATCACAGGAGTACACTGAAGCTTTCTTT. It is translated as CASSLSQEYTEAFF.

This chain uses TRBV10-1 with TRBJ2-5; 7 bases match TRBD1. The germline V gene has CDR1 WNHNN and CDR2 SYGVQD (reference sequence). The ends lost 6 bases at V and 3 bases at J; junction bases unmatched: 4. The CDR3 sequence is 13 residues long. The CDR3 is CASSGDSEETQYF. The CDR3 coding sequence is TGCGCCAGCAGCGGGGACAGCGAAGAGACCCAGTACTTC.

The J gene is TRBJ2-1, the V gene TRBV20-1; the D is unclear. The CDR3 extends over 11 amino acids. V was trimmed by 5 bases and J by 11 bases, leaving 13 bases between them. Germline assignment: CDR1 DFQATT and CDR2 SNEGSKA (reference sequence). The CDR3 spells CSAADPSQQFF. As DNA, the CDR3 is TGCAGTGCTGCAGACCCCAGTCAGCAGTTCTTC.

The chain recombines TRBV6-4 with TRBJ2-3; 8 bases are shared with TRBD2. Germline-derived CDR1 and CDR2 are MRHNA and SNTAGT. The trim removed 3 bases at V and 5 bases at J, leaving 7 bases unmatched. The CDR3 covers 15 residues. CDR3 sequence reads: CASSDTGGAVDTQYF. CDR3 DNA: TGTGCCAGCAGTGATACCGGGGGGGCGGTAGATACGCAGTATTTT.

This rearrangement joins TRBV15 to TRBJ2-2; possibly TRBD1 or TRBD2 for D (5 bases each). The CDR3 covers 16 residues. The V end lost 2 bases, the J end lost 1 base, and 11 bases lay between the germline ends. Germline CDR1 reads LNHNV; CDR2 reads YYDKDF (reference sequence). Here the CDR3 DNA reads TGTGCCACCAGCAGATCGGGACCCCAGAACACCGGGGAGCTGTTTTTT. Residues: CATSRSGPQNTGELFF.

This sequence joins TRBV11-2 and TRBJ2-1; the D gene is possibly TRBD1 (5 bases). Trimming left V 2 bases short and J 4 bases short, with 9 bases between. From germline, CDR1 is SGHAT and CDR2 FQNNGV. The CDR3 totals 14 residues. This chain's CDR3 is CASSLIRGYNEQFF. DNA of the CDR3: TGTGCCAGCAGCTTAATAAGGGGATACAATGAGCAGTTCTTC.